These T cell receptor beta chains were read from a single sample in a study of blood T cells in healthy people across ages. TCRdb used MiXCR to reprocess the 5' RACE reads, holding one entry per CDR3 protein. Of some 800,000 distinct CDR3 sequences listed, under 45% are singletons. The sequenced sample was blood. The source is a man aged 55 to 70 in good health. CDR3s include the opening cysteine and the closing phenylalanine or tryptophan. D genes are given only for firm matches. Size is stated for part of the rows, as once, few or many counts, or as a class when the clone is expanded.

TRBJ2-2	.	TRBV29-1	few	CSVEATGNGELFF	TGCAGCGTTGAAGCAACAGGGAACGGGGAGCTGTTTTTT
TRBJ1-5	.	TRBV15	few	CATSRGRGKTLDQPQHF	TGTGCCACCAGCAGAGGTCGGGGGAAAACCCTTGATCAGCCCCAGCATTTT
TRBJ2-5	.	TRBV20-1	.	CSARDFQGYQETQYF	TGCAGTGCTAGAGATTTTCAGGGGTACCAAGAGACCCAGTACTTC
TRBJ2-7	.	TRBV29-1	many	CSVGDYEQYF	TGCAGCGTAGGAGACTACGAGCAGTACTTC
TRBJ2-1	.	TRBV6-2/TRBV6-3	.	CASSYRRIPSGNEQFF	TGTGCCAGCAGTTACAGGCGGATCCCCTCCGGGAATGAGCAGTTCTTC
TRBJ1-1	TRBD1	TRBV7-2	.	CASSLVGQGVNTEAFF	TGTGCCAGCAGCTTAGTTGGACAGGGGGTGAACACTGAAGCTTTCTTT
TRBJ1-1	.	TRBV9	.	CASSASVWTEAFF	TGTGCCAGCAGCGCGAGCGTTTGGACTGAAGCTTTCTTT
TRBJ2-5	.	TRBV11-2	few	CASSFLAPGHEQGIWETQYF	TGTGCCAGCAGCTTTTTAGCTCCCGGTCACGAGCAGGGGATATGGGAGACCCAGTACTTC
TRBJ1-4	TRBD1	TRBV5-1	.	CASYRGFDTNEKLFF	TGCGCCAGTTACAGGGGATTTGATACTAATGAAAAACTGTTTTTT
TRBJ2-5	.	TRBV6-2/TRBV6-3	.	CASSPIDRYQETQYF	TGTGCCAGCAGCCCCATCGACAGGTACCAAGAGACCCAGTACTTC
TRBJ1-2	TRBD1	TRBV4-3	.	CASSQEGTGDGYTF	TGCGCCAGCAGCCAAGAAGGGACAGGGGATGGCTACACCTTC
TRBJ2-5	.	TRBV6-2/TRBV6-3	.	CASSRPGNEQYF	TGTGCCAGCAGTCGACCAGGGAATGAGCAGTACTTC
TRBJ2-7	TRBD1	TRBV19	once	CASSTRTGYEQYF	TGTGCCAGTAGTACCCGGACAGGGTACGAGCAGTACTTC
TRBJ1-1	.	TRBV10-3	once	CANQRGMNTEAFF	TGTGCCAACCAACGGGGCATGAACACTGAAGCTTTCTTT
TRBJ1-4	.	TRBV4-1	few	CASSLGFNEKLFF	TGCGCCAGCAGCCTTGGGTTTAATGAAAAACTGTTTTTT
TRBJ2-6	TRBD2	TRBV7-9	few	CASRSREGTWANVLTF	TGTGCCAGCAGATCGAGGGAGGGGACCTGGGCCAACGTCCTGACTTTC
TRBJ2-1	TRBD2	TRBV4-2	.	CASSPGLAGGHEQFF	TGTGCCAGCAGCCCCGGACTAGCGGGGGGGCATGAGCAGTTCTTC
TRBJ2-3	.	TRBV2	once	CASSEAHGGTDTQYF	TGTGCCAGCAGTGAAGCGCACGGGGGCACAGATACGCAGTATTTT
TRBJ1-1	.	TRBV27	.	CASSFGLGTEAFF	TGTGCCAGCAGTTTTGGCCTTGGTACTGAAGCTTTCTTT
TRBJ2-2	.	TRBV7-2	.	CASSQVGANTRELFF	TGTGCCAGCAGCCAGGTCGGGGCGAACACCCGGGAGCTGTTTTTT
TRBJ2-4	.	TRBV11-2	.	CASGMVTDIQYF	TGTGCCAGCGGGATGGTTACAGACATTCAGTACTTC
TRBJ2-1	TRBD1	TRBV4-3	.	CASSHSDRGLDNEQFF	TGCGCCAGCAGCCATTCCGACAGGGGGCTTGACAATGAGCAGTTCTTC
TRBJ1-2	.	TRBV5-5	.	CASSAISGLDTF	TGTGCCAGCAGCGCTATTTCCGGCCTAGACACCTTC
TRBJ2-3	.	TRBV5-1	.	CASSLAWGDGPSDTQYF	TGCGCCAGCAGCTTGGCCTGGGGGGACGGACCGTCAGATACGCAGTATTTT
TRBJ2-5	.	TRBV6-5	.	CASSVTRGAGTQETQYF	TGTGCCAGCAGTGTGACTCGGGGGGCGGGGACCCAAGAGACCCAGTACTTC
TRBJ2-7	.	TRBV6-5	few	CASSYSGDYEQYF	TGTGCCAGCAGTTACTCAGGGGACTACGAGCAGTACTTC
TRBJ2-5	.	TRBV6-1	.	CASSQTIAPGNEQYF	TGTGCCAGCAGTCAGACTATTGCCCCCGGGAATGAGCAGTACTTC
TRBJ1-1	.	TRBV4-3	.	CASSKGRQNTEAFF	TGCGCCAGCAGCAAAGGACGACAGAACACTGAAGCTTTCTTT
TRBJ2-1	TRBD2	TRBV11-2	many	CASSSAGSSYNEQFF	TGTGCCAGCAGCTCAGCGGGGAGCTCCTACAATGAGCAGTTCTTC
TRBJ2-1	TRBD2	TRBV18	few	CASSPGLAGGSSYNEQFF	TGTGCCAGCTCACCGGGACTAGCGGGGGGGAGCTCCTACAATGAGCAGTTCTTC
TRBJ1-1	.	TRBV7-9	.	CASSREGNRNTEAFF	TGTGCCAGCAGCAGAGAGGGGAATAGGAACACTGAAGCTTTCTTT
TRBJ2-2	TRBD1	TRBV19	.	CASSKQGIAGELFF	TGTGCCAGTAGTAAACAGGGGATCGCCGGGGAGCTGTTTTTT
TRBJ1-4	.	TRBV4-1	.	CASSQDEGEGEKLFF	TGCGCCAGCAGCCAAGATGAAGGGGAAGGGGAAAAACTGTTTTTT
TRBJ1-2	.	TRBV5-1	.	CASSYRDPKRPTF	TGCGCCAGCAGCTACCGGGACCCCAAACGCCCCACCTTC
TRBJ2-7	.	TRBV21-1	.	CASSKVPAVKGSYEQYF	TGTGCCAGCAGCAAAGTGCCGGCGGTGAAGGGCTCCTACGAGCAGTACTTC
TRBJ2-5	TRBD1	TRBV5-6	.	CASRTTGTKTQYF	TGTGCCAGCAGGACGACAGGGACGAAGACCCAGTACTTC
TRBJ1-1	.	TRBV3-1	.	CASSQPRGRDTEAFF	TGTGCCAGCAGCCAGCCCCGGGGCAGGGACACTGAAGCTTTCTTT
TRBJ1-5	.	TRBV12-3/TRBV12-4	.	CASSHGIPNQPQHF	TGTGCCAGCAGCCACGGGATCCCCAATCAGCCCCAGCATTTT
TRBJ1-1	.	TRBV5-6	few	CASSFVGDPATNSEAFF	TGTGCCAGCAGCTTTGTAGGGGACCCGGCCACCAACAGTGAAGCTTTCTTT
TRBJ2-1	.	TRBV2	.	CASRGAKLIINEQFF	TGTGCCAGCAGGGGGGCGAAACTGATTATAAATGAGCAGTTCTTC